The clone carrying this T cell receptor (beta chain) is a singleton in its sample. TCRdb's table, derived via immunoSEQ multiplex PCR, lists solely in-frame clones and lacks some. The sample consists of more than 95,000 clones, 65% to 85% of them appearing once. Between the trimmed V and J ends, which lost 5 bases and 3 bases, there was a span of 13 bases. The CDR3 runs 14 residues. From germline, CDR1 is SGHNT and CDR2 YENEEA. This sample stems from a study of blood T cell repertoires in COVID-19. As for the study in general: From the United States, Italy and Spain came samples of acute and convalescent COVID-19.

This TCR derives from a man under 40 with COVID-19, enrolled during active disease. The sample taken for sequencing was peripheral blood. The gene calls are TRBV11-3 and TRBJ1-1, with TRBD1 as a possible D gene (6 bases). In DNA, the CDR3 is TGTGCCAGCAGCCTACAGGGTGGGGACACTGAAGCTTTCTTT. Its translation: CASSLQGGDTEAFF.